The sequence of this T cell receptor beta chain was determined in a study of early T cells in non-severe SARS-CoV-2 infection. The wider study: Sequencing input comprised bulk RNA from unsorted whole blood; chain pairing was not available.

cDNA molecules, individually, were tagged with unique molecular identifiers. TCRdb itself ran the 5' RACE reads through MiXCR, one entry per CDR3 protein. Of over 95,000 distinct CDR3 sequences listed, around a sixth are singletons. Between the trimmed V and J ends, which lost 2 bases and 8 bases, there was a span of 15 bases. The CDR3 consists of 15 residues. CDR1 and CDR2 (germline): SGHAT, FQNNGV. Sample: whole blood. The clonotype originates from an adult who was a healthcare worker with PCR-confirmed SARS-CoV-2 infection or an uninfected control (not recorded which). The gene calls are TRBV11-2 and TRBJ1-4; tentatively, D is TRBD1 (5 bases). This CDR3 is CASSLIGAGTEKLFF. CDR3 nucleotides: TGTGCCAGCAGCTTAATTGGGGCAGGGACGGAAAAACTGTTTTTT. The variable domain in full, with the rest retrieved from reference TRBV11-2 and TRBJ1-4, is EAGVAQSPRYKIIEKRQSVAFWCNPISGHATLYWYQQILGQGPKLLIQFQNNGVVDDSQLPKDRFSAERLKGVDSTLKIQPAKLEDSAVYLCASSLIGAGTEKLFFGSGTQLSVL.